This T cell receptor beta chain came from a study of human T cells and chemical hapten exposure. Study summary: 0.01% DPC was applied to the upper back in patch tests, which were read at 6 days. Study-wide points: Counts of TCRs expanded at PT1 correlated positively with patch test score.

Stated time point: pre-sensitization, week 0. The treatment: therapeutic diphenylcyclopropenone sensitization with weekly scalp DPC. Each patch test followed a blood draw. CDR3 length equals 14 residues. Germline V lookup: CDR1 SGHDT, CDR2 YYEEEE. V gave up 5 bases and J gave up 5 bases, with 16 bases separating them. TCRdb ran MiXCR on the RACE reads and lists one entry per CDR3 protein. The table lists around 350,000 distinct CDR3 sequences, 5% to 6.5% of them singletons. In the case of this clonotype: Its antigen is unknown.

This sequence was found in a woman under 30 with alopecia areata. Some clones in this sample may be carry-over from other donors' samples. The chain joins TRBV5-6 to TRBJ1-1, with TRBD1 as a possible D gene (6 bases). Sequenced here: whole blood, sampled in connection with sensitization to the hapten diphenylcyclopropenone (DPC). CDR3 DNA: TGTGCCAGCAGTTCCCCTGGGGGGGCGACTGAAGCTTTCTTT. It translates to CASSSPGGATEAFF.